These T cell receptor beta chains were read from a single sample in a study of neurological immune-mediated disorders. A single record per CDR3 protein comes from TCRdb applying MiXCR to the 5' RACE reads. The sample has approximately 40,000 distinct CDR3 sequences; 9.5% to 15% are singletons. Input material: PBMCs. These receptors were obtained from a female donor in good health. CDR3s include the opening cysteine and the closing phenylalanine or tryptophan. The D gene is left open where the match is weak. Clone size is shown for a subset of rows, as once, few, many or a class of expanded clone.

j_gene: TRBJ2-1; d_gene: -; v_gene: TRBV6-5; abundance: many; CDR3aa: CASSYGGSSYNEQFF; CDR3nt: TGTGCCAGCAGTTACGGGGGGAGCTCCTACAATGAGCAGTTCTTC
j_gene: TRBJ2-7; d_gene: TRBD2; v_gene: TRBV20-1; abundance: many; CDR3aa: CSARDLRDYGFYEQYF; CDR3nt: TGCAGTGCTAGAGATCTTAGGGACTACGGGTTCTACGAGCAGTACTTC
j_gene: TRBJ2-2; d_gene: -; v_gene: TRBV7-2; abundance: many; CDR3aa: CASSFRDYTGELFF; CDR3nt: TGTGCCAGCAGCTTCAGGGACTACACCGGGGAGCTGTTTTTT
j_gene: TRBJ1-2; d_gene: -; v_gene: TRBV20-1; abundance: many; CDR3aa: CSALRTAYGYTF; CDR3nt: TGCAGTGCCCTCCGGACAGCCTATGGCTACACCTTC
j_gene: TRBJ1-1; d_gene: TRBD1; v_gene: TRBV7-8; abundance: many; CDR3aa: CASSPWTGFGTEAFF; CDR3nt: TGTGCCAGCAGCCCCTGGACAGGGTTCGGCACTGAAGCTTTCTTT
j_gene: TRBJ2-1; d_gene: -; v_gene: TRBV30; abundance: many; CDR3aa: CAWSEWWDEQFF; CDR3nt: TGTGCCTGGAGTGAGTGGTGGGATGAGCAGTTCTTC
j_gene: TRBJ2-1; d_gene: -; v_gene: TRBV6-5; abundance: many; CDR3aa: CASLPYGGPGFNEQFF; CDR3nt: TGTGCCAGCCTACCCTACGGCGGTCCTGGATTCAATGAGCAGTTCTTC
j_gene: TRBJ1-1; d_gene: -; v_gene: TRBV3-1; abundance: medium-sized; CDR3aa: CASSRREMNTEAFF; CDR3nt: TGTGCCAGCAGCCGTAGAGAGATGAACACTGAAGCTTTCTTT
j_gene: TRBJ2-1; d_gene: -; v_gene: TRBV9; abundance: many; CDR3aa: CASSVAPGSSYNEQFF; CDR3nt: TGTGCCAGCAGCGTAGCTCCGGGGAGCTCCTACAATGAGCAGTTCTTC
j_gene: TRBJ2-1; d_gene: TRBD2; v_gene: TRBV5-1; abundance: many; CDR3aa: CASSYSGINNEQFF; CDR3nt: TGCGCCAGCAGCTATAGCGGGATAAACAATGAGCAGTTCTTC
j_gene: TRBJ1-4; d_gene: TRBD1; v_gene: TRBV12-3/TRBV12-4; abundance: few; CDR3aa: CASSGTGGEKLFF; CDR3nt: TGTGCCAGCAGCGGGACAGGGGGCGAAAAACTGTTTTTT
j_gene: TRBJ1-1; d_gene: -; v_gene: TRBV5-1; abundance: -; CDR3aa: CASSSGGGGTSQNTEAFF; CDR3nt: TGCGCCAGCAGCTCGGGGGGTGGGGGCACCTCTCAGAACACTGAAGCTTTCTTT
j_gene: TRBJ2-1; d_gene: -; v_gene: TRBV24-1; abundance: many; CDR3aa: CATSDQDDEQFF; CDR3nt: TGTGCCACCAGTGATCAGGACGATGAGCAGTTCTTC
j_gene: TRBJ1-5; d_gene: TRBD1; v_gene: TRBV6-6; abundance: many; CDR3aa: CASDPQGGQPQHF; CDR3nt: TGTGCCAGCGACCCGCAGGGGGGTCAGCCCCAGCATTTT
j_gene: TRBJ2-5; d_gene: TRBD2; v_gene: TRBV5-5; abundance: many; CDR3aa: CASSLVAGVGETQYF; CDR3nt: TGTGCCAGCAGCTTGGTAGCGGGGGTGGGAGAGACCCAGTACTTC
j_gene: TRBJ1-1; d_gene: -; v_gene: TRBV5-1; abundance: many; CDR3aa: CASSFAGPGNTEAFF; CDR3nt: TGCGCCAGCAGCTTTGCAGGACCGGGGAACACTGAAGCTTTCTTT
j_gene: TRBJ2-3; d_gene: -; v_gene: TRBV20-1; abundance: many; CDR3aa: CSARRTGYTDTQYF; CDR3nt: TGCAGTGCGCGTAGGACGGGTTACACAGATACGCAGTATTTT
j_gene: TRBJ1-3; d_gene: -; v_gene: TRBV3-1; abundance: -; CDR3aa: CASPRTSVSGNTIYF; CDR3nt: TGTGCCAGCCCTAGAACGTCAGTCTCTGGAAACACCATATATTTT
j_gene: TRBJ1-1; d_gene: TRBD1; v_gene: TRBV6-6; abundance: few; CDR3aa: CASRERDRGQAEAFF; CDR3nt: TGTGCCAGCAGGGAACGGGACAGGGGACAGGCTGAAGCTTTCTTT
j_gene: TRBJ1-3; d_gene: -; v_gene: TRBV25-1; abundance: -; CDR3aa: CASSGAGGNTIYF; CDR3nt: TGTGCCAGTTCAGGCGCAGGCGGAAACACCATATATTTT
j_gene: TRBJ2-6; d_gene: -; v_gene: TRBV7-9; abundance: many; CDR3aa: CASSSWSSGANVLTF; CDR3nt: TGTGCCAGCAGCTCATGGTCCTCTGGGGCCAACGTCCTGACTTTC
j_gene: TRBJ1-5; d_gene: -; v_gene: TRBV2; abundance: many; CDR3aa: CASSVSDHNQPQHF; CDR3nt: TGTGCCAGCAGTGTCTCGGACCATAATCAGCCCCAGCATTTT
j_gene: TRBJ2-1; d_gene: TRBD2; v_gene: TRBV5-1; abundance: many; CDR3aa: CASSLPWTSGSADEQFF; CDR3nt: TGCGCCAGCAGCTTGCCCTGGACTAGCGGGAGCGCGGATGAGCAGTTCTTC
j_gene: TRBJ2-4; d_gene: -; v_gene: TRBV5-1; abundance: many; CDR3aa: CASSLGGVELAKNIQYF; CDR3nt: TGCGCCAGCAGCTTGGGAGGGGTAGAACTAGCCAAAAACATTCAGTACTTC
j_gene: TRBJ1-5; d_gene: -; v_gene: TRBV2; abundance: many; CDR3aa: CASSPDGSYNQPQHF; CDR3nt: TGTGCCAGCAGCCCAGACGGCAGTTACAATCAGCCCCAGCATTTT
j_gene: TRBJ2-1; d_gene: TRBD2; v_gene: TRBV6-6; abundance: few; CDR3aa: CASSYSHGGGRGEQFF; CDR3nt: TGTGCCAGCAGTTACTCACACGGGGGCGGGAGGGGTGAGCAGTTCTTC
j_gene: TRBJ2-1; d_gene: TRBD2; v_gene: TRBV6-1; abundance: many; CDR3aa: CASSEAGGGNEQFF; CDR3nt: TGTGCCAGCAGTGAAGCAGGCGGGGGCAATGAGCAGTTCTTC
j_gene: TRBJ1-2; d_gene: TRBD1; v_gene: TRBV20-1; abundance: many; CDR3aa: CSARVRQGGVVYYGYTF; CDR3nt: TGCAGTGCTAGAGTTAGACAGGGGGGCGTCGTTTACTATGGCTACACCTTC
j_gene: TRBJ1-1; d_gene: TRBD1; v_gene: TRBV5-1; abundance: many; CDR3aa: CASSGTGGMTSNTEAFF; CDR3nt: TGCGCCAGCAGCGGGACAGGGGGCATGACGTCGAACACTGAAGCTTTCTTT
j_gene: TRBJ1-6; d_gene: -; v_gene: TRBV27; abundance: many; CDR3aa: CASRDRNSPLHF; CDR3nt: TGTGCCAGCAGGGACCGAAATTCACCCCTCCACTTT
j_gene: TRBJ1-3; d_gene: -; v_gene: TRBV7-2; abundance: many; CDR3aa: CASSRERASGNTIYF; CDR3nt: TGTGCCAGCAGCCGGGAGAGGGCCTCTGGAAACACCATATATTTT
j_gene: TRBJ2-5; d_gene: -; v_gene: TRBV20-1; abundance: few; CDR3aa: CSALFQETQYF; CDR3nt: TGCAGTGCTTTGTTCCAAGAGACCCAGTACTTC
j_gene: TRBJ1-5; d_gene: TRBD1; v_gene: TRBV20-1; abundance: many; CDR3aa: CSAATGSNQPQHF; CDR3nt: TGCAGTGCTGCGACAGGGTCAAATCAGCCCCAGCATTTT
j_gene: TRBJ1-1; d_gene: -; v_gene: TRBV5-6; abundance: -; CDR3aa: CASSPGALNTESFF; CDR3nt: TGTGCCAGCAGCCCTGGGGCTTTGAACACTGAATCTTTCTTT
j_gene: TRBJ2-2; d_gene: -; v_gene: TRBV29-1; abundance: many; CDR3aa: CSVRGLSTGELFF; CDR3nt: TGCAGCGTTCGGGGGCTGAGCACCGGGGAGCTGTTTTTT
j_gene: TRBJ2-1; d_gene: -; v_gene: TRBV19; abundance: -; CDR3aa: CASSRQTNEQFF; CDR3nt: TGTGCCAGTAGTAGGCAGACGAATGAGCAGTTCTTC
j_gene: TRBJ2-7; d_gene: -; v_gene: TRBV20-1; abundance: many; CDR3aa: CSAAGTYYEQYF; CDR3nt: TGCAGTGCTGCCGGGACTTACTACGAGCAGTACTTC
j_gene: TRBJ2-7; d_gene: TRBD2; v_gene: TRBV6-5; abundance: many; CDR3aa: CATKLTSGAYEQYF; CDR3nt: TGTGCCACGAAGCTAACTAGCGGGGCCTACGAGCAGTACTTC
j_gene: TRBJ1-1; d_gene: TRBD1; v_gene: TRBV5-1; abundance: many; CDR3aa: CASSFTRSRGLATEAFF; CDR3nt: TGCGCCAGCAGCTTTACGAGGAGCAGGGGGCTGGCCACTGAAGCTTTCTTT
j_gene: TRBJ1-2; d_gene: TRBD1; v_gene: TRBV20-1; abundance: many; CDR3aa: CSASGGAGGYTF; CDR3nt: TGCAGTGCTTCAGGGGGCGCCGGGGGCTACACCTTC
j_gene: TRBJ2-7; d_gene: -; v_gene: TRBV20-1; abundance: many; CDR3aa: CSAPSGNEQYF; CDR3nt: TGCAGTGCTCCCTCAGGGAACGAGCAGTACTTC
j_gene: TRBJ2-1; d_gene: -; v_gene: TRBV5-1; abundance: many; CDR3aa: CASSSSSGWNEQFF; CDR3nt: TGCGCCAGCAGCTCGAGCTCCGGATGGAATGAGCAGTTCTTC
j_gene: TRBJ2-7; d_gene: -; v_gene: TRBV5-1; abundance: many; CDR3aa: CASSLGPVPTYEQYF; CDR3nt: TGCGCCAGCAGCTTGGGCCCAGTTCCGACCTACGAGCAGTACTTC
j_gene: TRBJ1-5; d_gene: -; v_gene: TRBV20-1; abundance: many; CDR3aa: CSARGTMGQPQHF; CDR3nt: TGCAGTGCCCGTGGGACTATGGGGCAGCCCCAGCATTTT
j_gene: TRBJ1-6; d_gene: -; v_gene: TRBV12-3/TRBV12-4; abundance: -; CDR3aa: CASSLNPDSPLHF; CDR3nt: TGTGCCAGCAGTTTAAACCCAGATTCACCCCTCCACTTT
j_gene: TRBJ2-7; d_gene: TRBD1; v_gene: TRBV5-1; abundance: -; CDR3aa: CARHRDRDTYEQYF; CDR3nt: TGCGCCAGACACCGGGACAGGGACACTTACGAGCAGTACTTC
j_gene: TRBJ2-7; d_gene: -; v_gene: TRBV15; abundance: many; CDR3aa: CATSRGDFLSEQYF; CDR3nt: TGTGCCACCAGCAGAGGGGACTTTCTTAGCGAGCAGTACTTC
j_gene: TRBJ2-1; d_gene: TRBD2; v_gene: TRBV6-4; abundance: many; CDR3aa: CASSEGTSGSSYNEQFF; CDR3nt: TGTGCCAGCAGTGAAGGGACTAGCGGGAGTTCCTACAATGAGCAGTTCTTC
j_gene: TRBJ2-1; d_gene: TRBD2; v_gene: TRBV20-1; abundance: many; CDR3aa: CSARDSSSGRRLDNEQFF; CDR3nt: TGCAGTGCTAGAGATAGTTCTAGCGGGAGACGGCTGGACAATGAGCAGTTCTTC
j_gene: TRBJ2-6; d_gene: TRBD2; v_gene: TRBV20-1; abundance: many; CDR3aa: CSAPAGNSGANVLTF; CDR3nt: TGCAGTGCTCCAGCGGGGAACTCTGGGGCCAACGTCCTGACTTTC
j_gene: TRBJ1-1; d_gene: -; v_gene: TRBV20-1; abundance: many; CDR3aa: CSAGGFDKAFF; CDR3nt: TGCAGTGCCGGTGGGTTTGACAAAGCTTTCTTT
j_gene: TRBJ1-1; d_gene: -; v_gene: TRBV9; abundance: many; CDR3aa: CASSVELWNTEAFF; CDR3nt: TGTGCCAGCAGCGTAGAACTCTGGAACACTGAAGCTTTCTTT
j_gene: TRBJ1-1; d_gene: -; v_gene: TRBV28; abundance: many; CDR3aa: CASSLLGLWNTEAFF; CDR3nt: TGTGCCAGCAGTCTTTTGGGCCTATGGAACACTGAAGCTTTCTTT
j_gene: TRBJ2-5; d_gene: TRBD2; v_gene: TRBV29-1; abundance: many; CDR3aa: CSVYAGGGLKETQYF; CDR3nt: TGCAGCGTTTATGCGGGAGGGGGTTTAAAGGAGACCCAGTACTTC
j_gene: TRBJ2-5; d_gene: -; v_gene: TRBV5-1; abundance: few; CDR3aa: CASSLDWTQETQYF; CDR3nt: TGCGCCAGCAGCTTAGATTGGACCCAAGAGACCCAGTACTTC
j_gene: TRBJ2-6; d_gene: -; v_gene: TRBV9; abundance: many; CDR3aa: CASSVGSGVLGANVLTF; CDR3nt: TGTGCCAGCAGCGTGGGGTCGGGGGTACTTGGGGCCAACGTCCTGACTTTC
j_gene: TRBJ2-5; d_gene: TRBD2; v_gene: TRBV20-1; abundance: many; CDR3aa: CSAPLAGQETQYF; CDR3nt: TGCAGTGCCCCCCTAGCGGGACAAGAGACCCAGTACTTC
j_gene: TRBJ2-5; d_gene: -; v_gene: TRBV20-1; abundance: many; CDR3aa: CSADSRVETQYF; CDR3nt: TGCAGTGCTGACTCTAGGGTGGAGACCCAGTACTTC
j_gene: TRBJ2-3; d_gene: TRBD1; v_gene: TRBV10-3; abundance: many; CDR3aa: CATGTGEGTDTQYF; CDR3nt: TGTGCCACCGGGACAGGGGAGGGAACAGATACGCAGTATTTT